This TCR beta chain was found in a study of beta chain features in type 1 diabetes. Study at large: No age, gender or cell yield differences were seen between patients and healthy donors.

General study results and limits: Type 1 diabetes patients had TCRB CDR3s that were shorter (moderately but significantly so) in all four CD4+ subsets.

Reverse transcription of all isolated RNA meant that expressed TCRB transcripts were sequenced. TCRdb's table, derived via immunoSEQ multiplex PCR, lists solely in-frame clones and lacks some. The sample shows about 160,000 clones, 50% to 70% of them seen only once. As to this clone: The antigen remains unidentified.

V dropped 8 bases and J dropped 2 bases, with 10 bases sitting between them. The germline V gene encodes CDR1 SGHTA and CDR2 FQGNSA. The CDR3 is 12 amino acids. A single heparinised draw of approximately 110 mL on average was taken per donor. Via the markers CD45RO/CCR7/CD25/CD127/CD95/CD27, stem cell-like memory, regulatory, central memory and naive CD4+ cells were sorted. Material: naive CD4+ T cells from blood. The clonotype originates from a man aged 30-40 years with type 1 diabetes. The chain is built from TRBV7-2 and TRBJ2-7; D uncertain. The CDR3 nucleotides are TGTGCCAGCGCCACTCGCCCCTACGAGCAGTACTTC. It codes for CASATRPYEQYF.